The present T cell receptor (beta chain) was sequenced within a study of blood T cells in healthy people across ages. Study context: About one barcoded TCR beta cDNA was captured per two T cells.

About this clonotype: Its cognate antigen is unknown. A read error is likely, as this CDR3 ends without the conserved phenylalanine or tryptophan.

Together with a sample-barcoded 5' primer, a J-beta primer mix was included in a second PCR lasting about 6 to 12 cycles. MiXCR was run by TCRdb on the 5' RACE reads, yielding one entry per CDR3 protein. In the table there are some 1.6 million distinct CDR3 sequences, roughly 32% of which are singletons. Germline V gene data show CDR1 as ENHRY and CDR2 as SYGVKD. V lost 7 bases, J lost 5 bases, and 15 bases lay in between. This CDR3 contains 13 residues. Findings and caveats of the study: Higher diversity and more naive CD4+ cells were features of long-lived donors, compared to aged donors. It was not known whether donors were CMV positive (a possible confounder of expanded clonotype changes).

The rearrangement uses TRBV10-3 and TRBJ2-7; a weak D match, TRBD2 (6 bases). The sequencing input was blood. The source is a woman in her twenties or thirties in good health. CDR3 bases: TGTGCCATCAAGGGACTTGGGGGAAACGAGCAGTACCTC. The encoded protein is CAIKGLGGNEQYL.